This T cell receptor (beta chain) was found in a study of PD-1 blockade in classical Hodgkin lymphoma (dated by TCRdb to the early 2020s). Concerning the study at large: Nivolumab dosing was 3 mg/kg intravenously every 2 weeks, continuing until either disease progression or unacceptable toxicity. A peripheral blood immune signature of response to PD-1 blockade in classical Hodgkin lymphoma was defined using TCR beta sequencing and CyTOF.

Broader findings and caveats from the paper: Only a single clinical trial cohort was studied, and what caused the repertoire differences, possibly disease activity or prior therapy, remained undefined. Patients starting nivolumab less than 1 year after ASCT had lower diversity and were excluded from later analyses to avoid confounding by immune reconstitution. Baseline diversity similar to that of newly diagnosed patients was observed in trial patients achieving complete response, whereas significantly lower diversity was observed in partial responders and progressors. Baseline TCR diversity was reported to be lower in newly diagnosed patients than in healthy donors, and even lower in relapsed/refractory patients. CD4+ but not CD8+ TCR diversity rose significantly by C4D1 (p=0.0027 vs p=0.16), most apparent in complete responders (p=0.02).

The time point label here, explained by the study, means: cycle 4 day 1 (C4D1), after about 6 weeks of nivolumab. Every trial patient had relapsed after autologous stem cell transplantation, and cohorts A, B and C differed in prior brentuximab vedotin exposure. The trial cohort comprised some 60 patients with relapsed/refractory classical Hodgkin lymphoma whose best overall responses were complete response, partial response or progressive disease. Single-agent nivolumab was administered to trial patients in the multi-cohort phase II CheckMate 205 trial. An independent review committee assessed best overall response using the 2007 International Working Group response criteria. PBMCs from the trial were collected at three points: immediately before nivolumab initiation (C1D1), and during therapy at cycle 2 day 1 and cycle 4 day 1. After peripheral blood was drawn into 8 mL Vacutainer Cell Preparation Tubes, PBMCs were isolated by centrifugation and then cryopreserved.

Trimming costs V 0 bases and J 0 bases, and their ends lie 5 bases apart. The CDR3 runs 14 amino acids, cysteine and phenylalanine included. This entry keeps only the CDR3 DNA: 42 bases, framed from base 1. As encoded in the germline V gene (reference sequence), CDR1 is MNHEY while CDR2 is SMNVEV. The Qiagen DNeasy kit was used to extract genomic DNA from unsorted PBMCs and from the negatively selected CD4+ and CD8+ fractions. Amplification of TCR beta CDR3 regions was done by immunoSEQ multiplex PCR with primers that anneal to V and J segments. Amplification bias was minimized using a synthetic immune receptor repertoire, and residual bias was removed computationally after sequencing. The study's own analysis went as follows. Custom Python scripts were used to quantify repertoire diversity as the Shannon entropy index. Unsorted, CD4+ and CD8+ repertoires were analyzed separately, except for combined analyses in which CD4+ and CD8+ sequences were merged in silico. A clone was considered expanded if an increase in frequency of at least 2-fold after treatment relative to C1D1 was found, and a pseudocount of 0.5 was applied to clones undetected at baseline. Singleton clones were defined as clones with 0 or 1 copy at C1D1, and non-singleton clones were defined as clones with 2 or more copies. Clones expanded in unsorted samples were assigned a CD4+, CD8+ or unknown annotation through matching of protein sequences in sorted samples from the same patient. Wilcoxon tests on paired samples were used to test changes in diversity from C1D1 to C4D1. The source is immuneACCESS, and TCRdb retained only in-frame sequences with V and J called. Part of the clones is not carried over; for the studies checked, unresolved V genes explain less than half of this, and the remainder is unexplained. V and J calls and clone size come straight from that table; D and trimming were deduced from the DNA. A total of more than 75,000 clones appear in this sample, roughly 91% of them only once. Of the sample, 2% is held by the ten largest clones.

Details on this clone: No cognate antigen has been identified for it. No qualities accompany the bases; no much larger clone lies one base away.

This receptor chain uses TRBV27 and TRBJ1-2; confidence is insufficient to name the D gene. This receptor was taken from a human donor with classical Hodgkin lymphoma. Material: peripheral blood mononuclear cells (PBMCs), obtained before the fourth cycle of nivolumab. Here the CDR3 is given as CASSLSASNYGYTF. The DNA is as follows: TGTGCCAGCAGTTTATCGGCCTCTAACTATGGCTACACCTTC.